These 30 T cell receptor beta chains share one sample of origin, sequenced in a study of shared clonotypes between healthy human individuals. Generated by immunoSEQ multiplex PCR, the TCRdb table keeps only in-frame clones and is missing some. Here the sample spans 850,000 to 1,100,000 clones, roughly 80% being singletons. Sequenced sample: memory CD4+ T cells from PBMCs. The subset denotes: CD45RA-negative fraction. The source is a man between 18 and 29 years old in good health. Some clones in this sample may be carry-over from other donors' samples.

The V and J genes are TRBV29-1 and TRBJ2-1; D unresolved. Germline V gene sequence: CDR1 SQVTM, CDR2 ANQGSEA. V was trimmed by 5 bases and J by 6 bases, leaving 8 bases between them. The CDR3 covers 11 residues. This CDR3 is CSVTSANEQFF. As DNA, the CDR3 is TGCAGCGTTACGAGCGCCAATGAGCAGTTCTTC.

This chain connects TRBV7-6 to TRBJ1-1, with D possibly TRBD1 on 5 matching bases. Trimming shortened V by 2 bases and J by 4 bases, and 14 bases separated the two germline ends. The CDR3 sequence is 15 residues long. The germline CDR1 and CDR2 sequences are SGHVS and FNYEAQ. CDR3 DNA: TGTGCCAGCAGCTTATCTGCAGGGCCGACCACTGAAGCTTTCTTT. The encoded protein is CASSLSAGPTTEAFF.

DNA of the CDR3: TGTGCCACCCTTTCGGGCGGGCCCCCGGACTACAATGAGCAGTTCTTC. Amino acids: CATLSGGPPDYNEQFF. This chain connects TRBV28 to TRBJ2-1, with a weak D call TRBD2 (5 bases). V was trimmed by 10 bases and J by 3 bases, leaving 22 bases between them. This CDR3 comprises 16 residues. CDR1 and CDR2 (germline): MDHEN, SYDVKM.

This clone has just a few counts. This chain uses TRBV2 with TRBJ1-2; no clear D gene. This CDR3 is 13 amino acids long. The germline CDR1 and CDR2 sequences are SNHLY and FYNNEI. CDR3 DNA: TGTGCTTCAGCAGTGGCGAGGTACTATGGCTACACCTTC. It encodes CASAVARYYGYTF.

Regarding this clone: Being one base from a much bigger clone, this may be a read error. The chain recombines TRBV30 with TRBJ2-7; D may correspond to TRBD1 or TRBD2 (8 bases each). The V end lost 2 bases, the J end lost 9 bases, and 23 bases lay between the germline ends. CDR3 length equals 15 residues. Germline loops: CDR1 GTSNPN, CDR2 SVGIG (reference sequence). Here the CDR3 DNA reads TGTGCCTGGAGTCGAGGACAGGGACTAGTAGAGGGGCAGTACTTC. Amino acid sequence: CAWSRGQGLVEGQYF.

This clone was observed a few times. The chain's CDR3 is CASRFTGDQPQHF. CDR3 nucleotides: TGTGCCAGCCGATTTACGGGCGATCAGCCCCAGCATTTT. V gene TRBV10-3 combines with J gene TRBJ1-5; D not resolved. The CDR3 is 13 amino acids. The ends were cut back, 10 bases at V and 5 bases at J, with 15 bases in the middle. Germline values: CDR1 ENHRY, CDR2 SYGVKD.

This clone has ten or more counts. This chain uses TRBV4-2 with TRBJ2-1; 8 nucleotides align to TRBD2. J was trimmed by 5 bases and V by 0 bases; bases with no gene match: 12. This CDR3 region has 18 residues. The V gene's germline CDR1 is LGHNA and CDR2 YNFKEQ. The CDR3 bases are TGTGCCAGCAGCCAAGACGTGGGTCAGCGGGAGATCGACAATGAGCAGTTCTTC. Amino acids: CASSQDVGQREIDNEQFF.

Concerning this clone: This CDR3 is also generated by other DNA sequences in the sample. This CDR3 is CASSPGQGQETQYF. CDR3 nucleotides: TGCGCCAGCAGCCCGGGACAGGGCCAAGAGACCCAGTACTTC. V gene TRBV5-1 combines with J gene TRBJ2-5; 9 positions agree with TRBD1. Germline CDR1 is SGHRS and CDR2 is YFSETQ. V was clipped by 4 bases and J by 1 base; unmatched bases: 2. The CDR3 has 14 residues.

The J gene is TRBJ2-7, the V gene TRBV2; 12 bases are shared with TRBD2. Germline V gene data show CDR1 as SNHLY and CDR2 as FYNNEI. After removal of 6 bases from V and 4 bases from J, the junction contained 16 bases not matched to a gene. The CDR3 has 18 residues. The CDR3 loop reads CASSLDLAGGPLKYEQYF. As DNA, the CDR3 is TGTGCCAGCAGCTTAGATCTAGCGGGAGGGCCCCTGAAGTACGAGCAGTACTTC.

The chain has TRBV25-1 and TRBJ2-5; D possibly matches TRBD1 or TRBD2 (5 bases each). Germline V gives CDR1 MGHDK, CDR2 SYGVNS. V lost 1 base and J lost 4, with 16 bases in between. The CDR3 runs 16 residues. CDR3 in amino acids: CASSEWDPGTLETQYF. In DNA, the CDR3 is TGTGCCAGCAGTGAATGGGATCCCGGGACCCTAGAGACCCAGTACTTC.

The rearrangement links TRBV5-8 to TRBJ2-3; 13 positions match TRBD2. The germline gives CDR1 SGHTS, CDR2 YDEGEE. Losses at the gene ends were 4 bases for V and 0 bases for J; bases not matched to a gene: 5. The CDR3 runs 17 residues. The chain's CDR3 is CASSLGLAGTSTDTQYF. CDR3 coding DNA: TGTGCCAGCAGCCTGGGACTAGCGGGGACCAGCACAGATACGCAGTATTTT. Full variable domain (rest looked up from reference TRBV5-8 and TRBJ2-3): EAGVTQSPTHLIKTRGQQATLRCSPISGHTSVYWYQQALGLGLQFLLWYDEGEERNRGNFPPRFSGRQFPNYSSELNVNALELEDSALYLCASSLGLAGTSTDTQYFGPGTRLTVL.

This chain uses TRBV29-1 with TRBJ1-1; 8 nucleotides line up with TRBD1. Trimming took 7 bases from V and 5 from J; bases not matched to a gene: 6. CDR1 is SQVTM, CDR2 ANQGSEA, per germline. This CDR3 contains 12 residues. CDR3 sequence: CSADRGGTEAFF. CDR3 nucleotides: TGCAGCGCCGACAGGGGAGGGACTGAAGCTTTCTTT.

The J gene is TRBJ2-1, the V gene TRBV5-6; maybe TRBD1 (6 bases). Germline CDR1 and CDR2: SGHDT and YYEEEE. V lost 2 bases and J lost 0, with 18 bases in between. The CDR3 sequence is 18 residues long. The CDR3 protein is CASSFFLKDRSSYNEQFF. CDR3 DNA: TGTGCCAGCAGCTTTTTTTTAAAGGACAGAAGCTCCTACAATGAGCAGTTCTTC. The variable domain in full, with the rest retrieved from reference TRBV5-6 and TRBJ2-1, is DAGVTQSPTHLIKTRGQQVTLRCSPKSGHDTVSWYQQALGQGPQFIFQYYEEEERQRGNFPDRFSGHQFPNYSSELNVNALLLGDSALYLCASSFFLKDRSSYNEQFFGPGTRLTVL.

This chain joins TRBV4-1 and TRBJ2-5; 7 nucleotides match TRBD2. Trimming cost V 4 bases and J 0 bases; bases outside gene matches: 11. The CDR3 spans 17 residues. Germline lookup yields CDR1 MGHRA and CDR2 YSYEKL. CDR3 nucleotide sequence: TGCGCCAGCAGCCCCAACCCAGCGGGGACCTACCAAGAGACCCAGTACTTC. This codes for CASSPNPAGTYQETQYF.

The V and J genes are TRBV28 and TRBJ1-5; D is undetermined. This CDR3 has 12 residues. The V and J ends lost 6 bases and 4 bases respectively, with 7 bases between them. The germline V gene has CDR1 MDHEN and CDR2 SYDVKM. The CDR3 sequence is CASRWGNQPQHF. CDR3 DNA sequence: TGTGCCAGCAGGTGGGGAAATCAGCCCCAGCATTTT.

The sample holds many counts of this clone. This sample also contains other DNA sequences that code for the same CDR3. V and J are TRBV9 and TRBJ2-7, with TRBD1 as a possible D gene (6 bases). The CDR3 loop spans 14 amino acids. V gave up 0 bases and J gave up 0 bases, with 7 bases separating them. Germline V gene sequence: CDR1 SGDLS, CDR2 YYNGEE. The CDR3 DNA is TGTGCCAGCAGCGTAGAGGGACACTCCTACGAGCAGTACTTC. It is translated as CASSVEGHSYEQYF.

Here the CDR3 reads CASSQDLYSPQYQETQYF. The CDR3 DNA reads TGCGCCAGCAGCCAAGATCTCTACTCCCCACAGTACCAAGAGACCCAGTACTTC. The chain has TRBV4-1 and TRBJ2-5; D gene ambiguous. The CDR3 runs 18 residues. CDR1 and CDR2 from the germline V gene are MGHRA and YSYEKL. Trimming removed 0 bases at V and 0 bases at J, with 17 bases between.

The chain is built from TRBV7-3 and TRBJ2-1; 9 bases match TRBD2. The CDR3 spans 16 residues. After removal of 4 bases from V and 5 bases from J, the junction contained 9 bases not matched to a gene. CDR1 SGHTA and CDR2 FQGTGA come from the germline V gene. The CDR3 DNA follows: TGTGCCAGCAGCTCAGTAGCGGGAGTGCGCCACAATGAGCAGTTCTTC. It codes for CASSSVAGVRHNEQFF.

The V gene is TRBV30, the J gene TRBJ1-3; D is ambiguous. This CDR3 contains 12 residues. Germline V gene sequence: CDR1 GTSNPN, CDR2 SVGIG (reference sequence). Trimming took 2 bases from V and 4 from J, leaving 6 bases between them. The CDR3 DNA follows: TGTGCCTGGAGTCTGGTCGGAAACACCATATATTTT. This sequence encodes CAWSLVGNTIYF.

The rearrangement uses TRBV7-8 and TRBJ1-1; D is unclear. V shed 4 bases and J shed 0 bases, with 15 bases lying between them. Germline V gene data show CDR1 as SGHVS and CDR2 as FQNEAQ. The CDR3 has 16 residues. The CDR3 DNA is TGTGCCAGCAGCTGGTCGGGATCCGCCATGAACACTGAAGCTTTCTTT. Amino acids: CASSWSGSAMNTEAFF.

The V gene is TRBV5-6, the J gene TRBJ1-1; D perhaps matches TRBD1 (6 bases). The CDR3 is 14 amino acids. V dropped 4 bases and J dropped 1 base, with 11 bases sitting between them. The germline V gene has CDR1 SGHDT and CDR2 YYEEEE. The CDR3 nucleotides are TGTGCCAGCAGCATCCCGGGACAGAACACTGAAGCTTTCTTT. Its protein is CASSIPGQNTEAFF.

The chain uses TRBV5-1 and TRBJ1-1, with D perhaps TRBD1 (6 bases). The CDR3 consists of 13 residues. Per germline, CDR1 SGHRS and CDR2 YFSETQ. Deletions cut 7 bases from V and 1 base from J, with 11 bases between. The CDR3 DNA is TGCGCCAGCGGCCCGACAGGGAACACTGAAGCTTTCTTT. This translates into CASGPTGNTEAFF. Full variable domain (outside the CDR3, taken from reference TRBV5-1 and TRBJ1-1): KAGVTQTPRYLIKTRGQQVTLSCSPISGHRSVSWYQQTPGQGLQFLFEYFSETQRNKGNFPGRFSGRQFSNSRSEMNVSTLELGDSALYLCASGPTGNTEAFFGQGTRLTVV.

J is TRBJ1-5 and V is TRBV5-4, with TRBD1 as a possible D gene (6 bases). Germline CDR1 is SGHNT and CDR2 is YYREEE (reference sequence). V lost 4 bases and J lost 6, with 23 bases in between. The CDR3 runs to 17 residues. The CDR3 reads CASSLKGGPGNVQPQHF. CDR3 nucleotides: TGTGCCAGCAGCCTAAAGGGGGGGCCGGGCAATGTTCAGCCCCAGCATTTT.

This chain uses TRBV21-1 with TRBJ2-7; no check of the table's D call, TRBD1, against the DNA was made. TRBV21-1 counts as a pseudogene. This CDR3 spans 18 amino acids. The CDR3 DNA reads TGTGCCAGCGCAGCAAGGGGTAGGAAGTCGCGCCGTTCCTACGAGCAGTACTTC. It yields the protein CASAARGRKSRRSYEQYF.

The V call is TRBV28, the J call TRBJ2-7, with 11 positions matching TRBD1. The V gene's germline CDR1 is MDHEN and CDR2 SYDVKM. V lost 7 bases, J lost 3 bases, and 20 bases stayed unmatched. The CDR3 totals 19 residues. The CDR3 sequence: CASTIRDRGFSGISYEQYF. CDR3 coding DNA: TGTGCCAGCACTATTAGGGACAGGGGGTTTAGCGGGATTAGCTACGAGCAGTACTTC. Combining the CDR3 with reference TRBV28 and TRBJ2-7 gives the whole variable domain DVKVTQSSRYLVKRTGEKVFLECVQDMDHENMFWYRQDPGLGLRLIYFSYDVKMKEKGDIPEGYSVSREKKERFSLILESASTNQTSMYLCASTIRDRGFSGISYEQYFGPGTRLTVT.

V usage is TRBV19 and J usage is TRBJ1-1, with a weak D call TRBD1 (6 bases). V dropped 7 bases and J dropped 4 bases, with 19 bases sitting between them. CDR1 and CDR2 from the germline V gene are LNHDA and SQIVND (reference sequence). This CDR3 is built from 15 residues. Here the CDR3 reads CASNPQGRVGTEAFF. In DNA, the CDR3 is TGTGCCAGTAACCCTCAGGGGCGAGTTGGCACTGAAGCTTTCTTT.

A single count supports this clone. Given a much more abundant clone one base away, this may be a read error. The chain links TRBV19 to TRBJ1-5; perhaps TRBD1 as D (6 bases). Trimming stripped 7 bases from V and 2 bases from J, with 9 bases between. Germline V lookup: CDR1 LNHDA, CDR2 SQIVND (reference sequence). The CDR3 has 13 amino acids. CDR3 DNA sequence: TGTGCCAGTAAGGCAGGGGGCAATCAGCCCCAGCATTTT. Its protein product is CASKAGGNQPQHF. Looking up the rest from reference TRBV19 and TRBJ1-5 gives the full variable domain: DGGITQSPKYLFRKEGQNVTLSCEQNLNHDAMYWYRQDPGQGLRLIYYSQIVNDFQKGDIAEGYSVSREKKESFPLTVTSAQKNPTAFYLCASKAGGNQPQHFGDGTRLSIL.

The CDR3 DNA reads as TGCGCCAGCAGCTTGCGCTCAGGGGGTCCGTATGGCTACACCTTC. This sequence encodes CASSLRSGGPYGYTF. The gene calls are TRBV5-1 and TRBJ1-2; TRBD1 aligns across 7 bases. The CDR3 runs to 15 residues. Germline CDR1 is SGHRS and CDR2 is YFSETQ. The V and J ends lost 1 base and 5 bases, in that order; junction bases with no gene match: 8.

Comments on this clone: An end of the junction differs from the germline gene, which may be a read error. Within the sample, other DNA sequences also encode this same CDR3. V usage is TRBV29-1 and J usage is TRBJ1-6; D is possibly TRBD1 (5 bases). The CDR3 is made up of 13 amino acids. CDR1 and CDR2 from the germline V gene are SQVTM and ANQGSEA. The CDR3 DNA reads TGCAGCGTCCTACCAAGGGACGATTCACCCCTCCACTTC. It specifies CSVLPRDDSPLHF.

The chain carries TRBV2 and TRBJ2-7; 9 bases are shared with TRBD2. This CDR3 contains 15 residues. Unmatched junction bases numbered 11, after V lost 4 bases and J lost 7 bases. CDR1 and CDR2 (germline): SNHLY, FYNNEI. The CDR3 reads CASSAALAGRHEQYF. The DNA for the CDR3 is TGTGCCAGCAGTGCCGCTCTAGCGGGACGACATGAGCAGTACTTC.